Listed here are 9 T cell receptor beta chains from one sample, sequenced in a study of cytomegalovirus exposure and HLA in healthy donors. Primers included in the PCR were 60 Vbeta and 13 Jbeta primers. TCRdb keeps only in-frame clones here, not all; method: immunoSEQ multiplex PCR. The sample lists over 120,000 clones, around 9.7% occurring once. Material for sequencing was PBMCs. All receptors derive from a man aged 50 or older in good health and CMV-seronegative.

The V and J genes are TRBV5-6 and TRBJ2-7; tentatively, D is TRBD2 (6 bases). The CDR3 consists of 11 residues. V was clipped by 7 bases and J by 6 bases, with 11 bases between them. Germline V gene sequence: CDR1 SGHDT, CDR2 YYEEEE. The CDR3 is CASSGAFEQYF. The CDR3 DNA reads TGTGCCAGCTCGGGAGCCTTCGAGCAGTACTTC. Using reference TRBV5-6 and TRBJ2-7 for the parts outside the CDR3, the full variable domain is DAGVTQSPTHLIKTRGQQVTLRCSPKSGHDTVSWYQQALGQGPQFIFQYYEEEERQRGNFPDRFSGHQFPNYSSELNVNALLLGDSALYLCASSGAFEQYFGPGTRLTVT.

This rearrangement joins TRBV13 to TRBJ2-4; D is possibly TRBD2 (6 bases). V dropped 5 bases and J dropped 1 base, with 18 bases sitting between them. Germline CDR1 PRHDT, CDR2 FYEKMQ (reference sequence). There are 17 residues in the CDR3. CDR3 bases: TGTGCCAGCAGCACCATTAGCGGTCCCGGGGCCAAAAACATTCAGTACTTC. It encodes CASSTISGPGAKNIQYF.

This chain connects TRBV7-2 to TRBJ2-5; 7 positions agree with TRBD1. The CDR3 is made up of 14 amino acids. V was pared by 5 bases and J by 0 bases, with 3 bases of the junction left unmatched. Germline loops: CDR1 SGHTA, CDR2 FQGNSA. This chain's CDR3 is CASSLQGYQETQYF. CDR3 sequence (DNA): TGTGCCAGCAGCCTACAGGGGTACCAAGAGACCCAGTACTTC.

J is TRBJ1-1 and V is TRBV29-1; 9 bases agree with TRBD1. With V trimmed by 5 bases and J by 4 bases, 8 bases remained unmatched. This CDR3 spans 14 amino acids. Germline values: CDR1 SQVTM, CDR2 ANQGSEA. The CDR3 DNA is TGCAGCGTTTCCCTTGACAGGGGGATCACTGAAGCTTTCTTT. It translates to CSVSLDRGITEAFF.

CDR3 DNA sequence: TGTGCCAGCAAATCCCAGGGGATGGGGTTACGTGGCTACACCTTC. The encoded protein is CASKSQGMGLRGYTF. V usage is TRBV2 and J usage is TRBJ1-2, with D tentatively TRBD1 (6 bases). CDR3 length: 15 amino acids. The V gene lost 7 bases and the J gene lost 7 bases, with 22 bases spanning the gap. Per the germline V gene, CDR1 is SNHLY and CDR2 is FYNNEI.

This clone came up a few times. The J gene is TRBJ2-1, the V gene TRBV11-2; D is undetermined. The germline V gene encodes CDR1 SGHAT and CDR2 FQNNGV. The CDR3 totals 13 residues. Trimming pared 1 base from V and 4 bases from J, leaving 5 bases between. The CDR3 protein is CASSLVVYNEQFF. For the CDR3, the DNA is TGTGCCAGCAGCTTAGTAGTGTACAATGAGCAGTTCTTC. The whole variable domain, remainder taken from reference TRBV11-2 and TRBJ2-1, is EAGVAQSPRYKIIEKRQSVAFWCNPISGHATLYWYQQILGQGPKLLIQFQNNGVVDDSQLPKDRFSAERLKGVDSTLKIQPAKLEDSAVYLCASSLVVYNEQFFGPGTRLTVL.

This clone was seen more than once but under ten times. CDR3 sequence reads: CASSGCSEQFF. CDR3 nucleotides: TGTGCCAGCAGCGGCTGTAGTGAGCAGTTCTTC. The J gene is TRBJ2-1, the V gene TRBV9; D call uncertain. There are 11 residues in the CDR3. Trimming left V 3 bases short and J 9 bases short, with 7 bases between. CDR1 is SGDLS and CDR2 is YYNGEE in the germline V gene.

Only a few counts were recorded for this clone. The V gene is TRBV29-1, the J gene TRBJ2-1; no reliable D call. CDR1 is SQVTM, CDR2 ANQGSEA, per germline. This CDR3 contains 14 residues. Between the trimmed V and J ends, which lost 6 bases and 0 bases, there was a span of 12 bases. CDR3 region: CSVSSTGSYNEQFF. DNA of the CDR3: TGCAGCGTCTCATCCACTGGCTCCTACAATGAGCAGTTCTTC.

The CDR3 protein is CASSRETGRSYEQYF. CDR3 DNA: TGTGCCAGTAGTCGTGAAACAGGCCGCTCCTACGAGCAGTACTTC. J is TRBJ2-7 and V is TRBV19; D possibly corresponds to TRBD1 (5 bases). V was cut by 5 bases and J by 0 bases, with 14 bases left in between. Germline-derived CDR1 and CDR2 are LNHDA and SQIVND (reference sequence). CDR3 length: 15 residues.